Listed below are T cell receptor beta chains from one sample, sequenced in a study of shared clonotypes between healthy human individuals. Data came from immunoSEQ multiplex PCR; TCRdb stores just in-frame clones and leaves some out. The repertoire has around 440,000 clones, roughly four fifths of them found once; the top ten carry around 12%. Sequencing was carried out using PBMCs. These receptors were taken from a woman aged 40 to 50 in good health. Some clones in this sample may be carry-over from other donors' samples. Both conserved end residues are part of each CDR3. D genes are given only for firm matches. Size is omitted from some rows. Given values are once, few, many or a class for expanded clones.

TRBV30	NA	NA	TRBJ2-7	TGTGCCTGGAGCGTCCGACCCAGGGGTAGCTACGAGCAGTACTTC	CAWSVRPRGSYEQYF
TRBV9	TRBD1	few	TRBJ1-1	TGTGCCAGCAGGGGACAGGGGGGCACTGAAGCTTTCTTT	CASRGQGGTEAFF
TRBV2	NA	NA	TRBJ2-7	TGTGCCAGCAGTGTCGAGAGGTCGGGCTCCTACGAGCAGTACTTC	CASSVERSGSYEQYF
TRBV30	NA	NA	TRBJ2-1	TGTGCCTGGAGCTGGGGAGGGGGACCGGGCCAGTTCTTC	CAWSWGGGPGQFF
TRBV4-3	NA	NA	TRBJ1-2	TGCGCCAGCAGCCAAGTACAGCGGAAATATGGCTACACCTTC	CASSQVQRKYGYTF
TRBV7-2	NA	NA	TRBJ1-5	TGTGCCAGCAGCTTAAATCCCGGGCCCCTGGGGGGACAGCCCCAGCATTTT	CASSLNPGPLGGQPQHF
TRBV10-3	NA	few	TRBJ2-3	TGTGCCGCCGGGGGCAGACGAAGCACAGATACGCAGTATTTT	CAAGGRRSTDTQYF
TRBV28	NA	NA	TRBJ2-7	TGTGCCAGCAGCTCCTCGGGGGGTGGCCAGGGGATATACGAGCAGTACTTC	CASSSSGGGQGIYEQYF
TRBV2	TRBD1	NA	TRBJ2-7	TGTGCCAGCAGATCAGGGGGCCACGAGCAGTACTTC	CASRSGGHEQYF
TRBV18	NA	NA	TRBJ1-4	TGTGCCAGCTCACCAGGTGCAGGTGAAAAACTGTTTTTT	CASSPGAGEKLFF
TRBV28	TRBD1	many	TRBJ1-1	TGTGCCAGCAGGGGGGGACAGCAGAACACTGAAGCTTTCTTT	CASRGGQQNTEAFF
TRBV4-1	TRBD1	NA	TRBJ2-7	TGCGCCAGCAGCCAAGCCACCCTAATTACAGGGGTTTATGACGAGCAGTACTTC	CASSQATLITGVYDEQYF
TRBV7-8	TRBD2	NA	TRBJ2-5	TGTGCCAGCAGCATCATAGCGGGAGGCCTACAAGAGACCCAGTACTTC	CASSIIAGGLQETQYF
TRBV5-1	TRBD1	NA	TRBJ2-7	TGCGCCAGCAGCTTGGAAATGACAGGGAGCGAGCAGTACTTC	CASSLEMTGSEQYF
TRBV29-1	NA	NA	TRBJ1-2	TGCAGCAAGTCCTTAAACTATGGCTACACCTTC	CSKSLNYGYTF
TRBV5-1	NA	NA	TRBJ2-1	TGCGCCAGCAGCTTGGATGTGGTCGGGGGAGGTTCTACTGAGCAGTTCTTC	CASSLDVVGGGSTEQFF
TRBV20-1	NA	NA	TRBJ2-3	TGCAGTGCTAGCGCCACAGATACGCAGTATTTT	CSASATDTQYF
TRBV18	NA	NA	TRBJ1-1	TGTGCCAGCTCTTCAACCGACAGCCCGAACACTGAAGCTTTCTTT	CASSSTDSPNTEAFF
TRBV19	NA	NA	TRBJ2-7	TGTGCCAGTAAAGTAGCAGGGAGCTACTCCTACGAGCAGTACTTC	CASKVAGSYSYEQYF
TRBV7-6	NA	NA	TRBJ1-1	TGTGCCAGCAGCTCAAACTTTCAGGGGAACACTGAAGCTTTCTTT	CASSSNFQGNTEAFF
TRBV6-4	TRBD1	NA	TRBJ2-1	TGTGCCAGCAGTGACTCGATTCCCGGGACAGGGGGCTTTGAGCAGTTCTTC	CASSDSIPGTGGFEQFF
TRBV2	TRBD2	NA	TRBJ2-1	TGTGCCACCGATAAGACTAGCGGGAGACTTGGTGAGCAGTTCTTC	CATDKTSGRLGEQFF
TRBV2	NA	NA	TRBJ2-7	TGTGCCAGCAGTGTTCGCGGGAAAGCCGACGAGCAGTACTTC	CASSVRGKADEQYF
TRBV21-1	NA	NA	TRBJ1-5	TGTGCCAGCAGCATTCGGTTCTTGTTAGGACAGCCCCAGCATTTT	CASSIRFLLGQPQHF
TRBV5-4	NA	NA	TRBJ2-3	TGTGCCAGCAGCTTACCAGGGAGCACAGATACGCAGTATTTT	CASSLPGSTDTQYF
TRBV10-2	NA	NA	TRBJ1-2	TGCGCCGGGTACTATGGCTACACCTTC	CAGYYGYTF
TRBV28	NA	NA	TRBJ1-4	TGTGCCAGCAGTTTACCTTCAAGCCACCGTTACAAACTGTTTTTT	CASSLPSSHRYKLFF
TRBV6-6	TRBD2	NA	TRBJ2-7	TGTGCCAGCAGTTACGAGGCGGGAGGGCCGTACGAGCAGTACTTC	CASSYEAGGPYEQYF
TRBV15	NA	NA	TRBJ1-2	TGTGCCACCAGCACTCTTCAAGGCTACACCTTC	CATSTLQGYTF
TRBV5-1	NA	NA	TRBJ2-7	TGCGCCAGCAGCTTGACAGGGAGGGGCCCCTACGAGCAGTACTTC	CASSLTGRGPYEQYF
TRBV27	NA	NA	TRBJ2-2	TGTGCCAGCAGGGGGGGGCCGTCCCGTAACACCGGGGAGCTGTTTTTT	CASRGGPSRNTGELFF
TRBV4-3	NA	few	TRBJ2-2	TGCGCCAGCAGCAAATACCTCGCGAACACCGGGGAGCTGTTTTTT	CASSKYLANTGELFF
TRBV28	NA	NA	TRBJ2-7	TGTGCCAGCAGCTTTGACAGGTGGTACGGGTACTTC	CASSFDRWYGYF
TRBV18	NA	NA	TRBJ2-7	TGTGCCAGCTCACCAGAGTATTTACACGAGCAGTACTTC	CASSPEYLHEQYF
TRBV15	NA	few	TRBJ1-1	TGTGCCACCAGCCACACCCGGGGGCCGGGGACTGAAGCTTTCTTT	CATSHTRGPGTEAFF
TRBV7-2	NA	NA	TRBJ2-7	TGTGCCAGCAGCTTAGAGATGGCTTACGAGCAGTACTTC	CASSLEMAYEQYF
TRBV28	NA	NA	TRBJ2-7	TGTGCCAGCAGTACCCCCTCCTCCTACGAGCAGTACTTC	CASSTPSSYEQYF
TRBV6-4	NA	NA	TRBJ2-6	TGTGCCAGCAGTGTGGGCGGCAGCTCTGGGGCCAACGTCCTGACTTTC	CASSVGGSSGANVLTF
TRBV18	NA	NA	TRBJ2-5	TGTGCCAGCTCACGGGCGCACAGGGGAGGGGAGACCCAGTACTTC	CASSRAHRGGETQYF
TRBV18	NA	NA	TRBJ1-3	TGTGCCAGCTCAGCCCGACAGCGCTCATACTCTGGAAACACCATATATTTT	CASSARQRSYSGNTIYF
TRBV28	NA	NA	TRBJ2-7	TGTGCCAGCAGTCCGTTTTACGAGCAGTACTTC	CASSPFYEQYF
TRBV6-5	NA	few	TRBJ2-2	TGTGCCAGCACCACCGCACAGACCAACACCGGGGAGCTGTTTTTT	CASTTAQTNTGELFF
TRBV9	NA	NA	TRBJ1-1	TGTGCCAGCAGCGTAGCGCAGGTCGGGATTGGGTACACTGAAGCTTTCTTT	CASSVAQVGIGYTEAFF
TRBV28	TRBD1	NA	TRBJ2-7	TGTGCCAGCAGGACCGGGACAGGGATATTCGAGCAGTACTTC	CASRTGTGIFEQYF
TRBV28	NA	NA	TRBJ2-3	TGTGCCAGCAGAGGTAGCACAGATACGCAGTATTTT	CASRGSTDTQYF
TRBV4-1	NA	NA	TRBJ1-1	TGCGCCAGCAGCCAAGGGGTCTCGCAGGGGAGGAGGAACACTGAAGCTTTCTTT	CASSQGVSQGRRNTEAFF
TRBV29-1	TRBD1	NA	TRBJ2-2	TGCAGCGTCTCCCCCACAGGGGGATACACCGGGGAGCTGTTTTTT	CSVSPTGGYTGELFF
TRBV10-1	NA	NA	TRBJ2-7	TGCGCCAGCAGTGAACAGGGACCCAGCGAGCAGTACTTC	CASSEQGPSEQYF
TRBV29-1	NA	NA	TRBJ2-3	TGCAGCGTGGTGGGACCGGACACAGATACGCAGTATTTT	CSVVGPDTDTQYF
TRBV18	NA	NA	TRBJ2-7	TGTGCCGGCTCACAAAGCCGGGGTTCCGGGGAAGACGAGCAGTACTTC	CAGSQSRGSGEDEQYF
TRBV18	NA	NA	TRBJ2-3	TGTGCCAGCTCACCACCGGCCGACTGGCACGGTACGCAGTATTTT	CASSPPADWHGTQYF
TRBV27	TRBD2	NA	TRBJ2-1	TGTGCCAGCAGTCCCCTAGCGGGATTGGGCAATGAGCAGTTCTTC	CASSPLAGLGNEQFF
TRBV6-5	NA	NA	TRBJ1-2	TGTGCCAGCAGTTACAGGGGGTTGAACTATGGCTACACCTTC	CASSYRGLNYGYTF
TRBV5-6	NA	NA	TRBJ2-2	TGTGCCAGCATGAGAGGACTTATCAACACCGGGGAGCTGTTTTTT	CASMRGLINTGELFF
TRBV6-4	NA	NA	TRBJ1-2	TGTGCCAGAGCCGACCTGACGTCTAGTAAAGGCTACACCTTC	CARADLTSSKGYTF